A single sample is the source of the 8 T cell receptor beta chains below, sequenced in a study of breast tumors, draining lymph nodes, adjacent tissues. From the multiplex PCR reads, TCRdb called clonotypes with MiXCR, one entry per CDR3 protein. This table holds some 52,000 distinct CDR3 sequences, approximately 45% found once. What was sequenced was breast tumor tissue. These TCRs come from a female donor with breast cancer. Some clones in this sample may be carry-over from other donors' samples.

This clonotype was seen many times. This chain links TRBV7-2 with TRBJ2-5; 7 nucleotides match TRBD2. This CDR3 contains 16 residues. Trimming at V came to 5 bases and at J to 0 bases, leaving 9 bases not matched to a gene. Germline V gene lookup returns CDR1 SGHTA and CDR2 FQGNSA. The CDR3 DNA follows: TGTGCCAGCAGCCCACAGTGGGGGGGGTACCAAGAGACCCAGTACTTC. Protein product: CASSPQWGGYQETQYF.

This clonotype was detected ten times or more. This chain joins TRBV4-2 and TRBJ1-2; D is unclear. V was trimmed by 0 bases and J by 2 bases, leaving 7 bases between them. CDR1 is LGHNA and CDR2 is YNFKEQ in the germline V gene. The CDR3 sequence is 14 residues long. The CDR3 sequence: CASSQEQRNYGYTF. CDR3 nucleotide sequence: TGTGCCAGCAGCCAAGAGCAGCGAAACTATGGCTACACCTTC.

This clonotype has a count of ten or more. The gene calls are TRBV12-5 and TRBJ1-4; no clear D gene. The CDR3 is 15 amino acids. Trimming removed 6 bases from V and 0 bases from J, with 11 bases in between. Germline values: CDR1 LGHNT, CDR2 FRNRAP. The CDR3 coding sequence is TGTGCTAGTGGGGATTCAGCAGCAACTAATGAAAAACTGTTTTTT. It specifies CASGDSAATNEKLFF. Full variable domain (missing parts from reference TRBV12-5 and TRBJ1-4): DARVTQTPRHKVTEMGQEVTMRCQPILGHNTVFWYRQTMMQGLELLAYFRNRAPLDDSGMPKDRFSAEMPDATLATLKIQPSEPRDSAVYFCASGDSAATNEKLFFGSGTQLSVL.

The genes are TRBV25-1 and TRBJ2-7; TRBD2 agrees at 9 bases. This CDR3 comprises 17 residues. CDR1 is MGHDK, CDR2 SYGVNS, per germline. Losses at the gene ends were 1 base for V and 3 bases for J; bases not matched to a gene: 10. The CDR3, as DNA: TGTGCCAGCAGTGAATCCTACATAGCGGGAGTGGGCTACGAGCAGTACTTC. Encoded protein: CASSESYIAGVGYEQYF.

On this clonotype itself: The germline gene is not matched at one end of the junction; a read error may be the cause. The rearrangement links TRBV29-1 to TRBJ2-3; D remains unclear. Germline V gene lookup returns CDR1 SQVTM and CDR2 ANQGSEA. The CDR3 is 14 amino acids. The CDR3 coding sequence is TGCAGCGTTGGAGGTGTTGGTCCCACAGATACGCGGTATTTT. Residues: CSVGGVGPTDTRYF.

This clonotype showed up many times. The chain couples TRBV5-4 to TRBJ2-1; TRBD1 matches at 10 bases. The CDR3 length is 15 residues. J gave up 8 bases and V 4 bases, and 9 bases lay outside the gene matches. CDR1 is SGHNT and CDR2 is YYREEE in the germline V gene (reference sequence). The CDR3 sequence: CASSPRQGAFDEQFF. CDR3 sequence (DNA): TGTGCCAGCAGCCCCAGACAGGGGGCATTCGATGAGCAGTTCTTC.

The J gene is TRBJ2-3, the V gene TRBV7-2; 7 positions agree with TRBD2. Germline loops: CDR1 SGHTA, CDR2 FQGNSA. J lost 8 bases, V lost 5 bases, and 7 bases had no gene match. The CDR3 has 13 residues. DNA for the CDR3: TGTGCCAGCAGCACCAGCGGGAAGGGTACGCAGTATTTT. Translation gives CASSTSGKGTQYF.

V usage is TRBV7-8 and J usage is TRBJ2-5, with D possibly matching TRBD2 (7 bases). The V gene lost 2 bases and the J gene lost 5 bases, with 15 bases spanning the gap. The CDR3 is 15 amino acids. CDR1 SGHVS and CDR2 FQNEAQ come from the germline V gene. The CDR3 region is CASSLNRGGGETQYF. The CDR3 nucleotides are TGTGCCAGCAGCTTAAATAGGGGAGGGGGGGAGACCCAGTACTTC.